These T cell receptor beta chains were read from a single sample in a study of early T cells in non-severe SARS-CoV-2 infection. TCRdb fed the 5' RACE reads into MiXCR, producing one record per CDR3 protein. In the table there are roughly 90,000 distinct CDR3 sequences, 11% to 15% of which are singletons. Source material: whole blood. These receptors were collected from an adult who was a healthcare worker with PCR-confirmed SARS-CoV-2 infection or an uninfected control (not recorded which). The CDR3 runs from the conserved cysteine through the conserved F or W. Fields, in order: J gene, clone size, V gene, D gene, CDR3 DNA, CDR3 protein. A D gene is named only where the DNA matches it firmly. Clone size is given for some rows only: seen once, a few or many times, or a class if the clone is expanded.

>TRBJ2-1|many|TRBV20-1|NA
TGCAGTGCGTTCGAAACCCGATCCGACAATGAGCAGTTCTTC
CSAFETRSDNEQFF
>TRBJ2-7|NA|TRBV29-1|NA
TGCAGCGTTAATAGTAATGCCTACGAGCAGTACTTC
CSVNSNAYEQYF
>TRBJ1-3|few|TRBV12-3/TRBV12-4|NA
TGTGCCAGCAGTTGGTTGAGGGGCACCGGAAACACCATATATTTT
CASSWLRGTGNTIYF
>TRBJ2-5|few|TRBV18|NA
TGTGCCAGCTCACCCCTCAATTGGGGGACGTCCCAAGAGACCCAGTACTTC
CASSPLNWGTSQETQYF
>TRBJ2-7|few|TRBV29-1|TRBD2
TGCAGCGTTGAAGCTGCTGCTAGCGGGAGTCACGAGCAGTACTTC
CSVEAAASGSHEQYF
>TRBJ1-5|few|TRBV7-2|NA
TGTGCCAGCAGCTTGTTACCCCTAAGCGGCAATCAGCCCCAGCATTTT
CASSLLPLSGNQPQHF
>TRBJ1-1|many|TRBV10-3|NA
TGTGCCATATCGGACGCCTCCACTGAAGCTTTCTTT
CAISDASTEAFF
>TRBJ1-1|few|TRBV6-5|NA
TGTGCCAGCAGTTACTCGATCGAGGGGACCGCTGAAGCTTTCTTT
CASSYSIEGTAEAFF
>TRBJ2-1|many|TRBV18|TRBD2
TGTGCCAGCTCACAGGGACTAGCGGGAGATAATGAGCAGTTCTTC
CASSQGLAGDNEQFF
>TRBJ2-7|NA|TRBV5-1|TRBD2
TGCGCCAGCAGCACCCAGACTAGCGGGTCTTCCTACGAGCAGTACTTC
CASSTQTSGSSYEQYF
>TRBJ2-5|NA|TRBV11-3|TRBD2
TGTGCCAGCAGCTTGGGCGGACTAGAAGAGACCCAGTACTTC
CASSLGGLEETQYF
>TRBJ2-4|NA|TRBV6-5|NA
TGTGCCAGCAGTTACTCGGCTAGTTTAGCCAAAAACATTCAGTACTTC
CASSYSASLAKNIQYF
>TRBJ1-2|many|TRBV7-9|NA
TGTGCCAGCAGCTTATCGGTGGACGGCAACTATGGCTACACCTTC
CASSLSVDGNYGYTF
>TRBJ1-2|many|TRBV9|NA
TGTGCCAGCAGCGCAGGAAATTCTAACTATGGCTACACCTTC
CASSAGNSNYGYTF
>TRBJ2-2|many|TRBV7-7|TRBD2
TGTGCTAGCAGCGACCAGCGGGGGGCCGGCGGGGAGCTGTTTTTT
CASSDQRGAGGELFF
>TRBJ2-5|many|TRBV19|NA
TGTGCCAGCGCGACCGGTTCAAGGACCCAGTACTTC
CASATGSRTQYF
>TRBJ1-5|NA|TRBV28|NA
TGTGCCAGCAGACCTCCCAATCAGCCCCAGCATTTT
CASRPPNQPQHF
>TRBJ2-5|few|TRBV29-1|NA
TGCAGCGTTGAAGGGACCGCGGAGACCCAGTACTTC
CSVEGTAETQYF
>TRBJ2-5|few|TRBV20-1|TRBD2
TGCAGTGCTAAACGGACTAGCGGTCTACCCTCAACAGAGACCCAGTACTTC
CSAKRTSGLPSTETQYF
>TRBJ1-2|many|TRBV5-6|NA
TGTGCCAGCAGCTTGAACCGATATGGCTACACCTTC
CASSLNRYGYTF
>TRBJ1-6|few|TRBV6-5|TRBD1
TGTGCCAGCAGTTCCCCGACAGGGCCCAACTCCTATAATTCACCCCTCCACTTT
CASSSPTGPNSYNSPLHF
>TRBJ1-6|NA|TRBV4-1|NA
TGCGCCAGCAGCCAGTTTGCCGGCAGAAGCTCCTATAATTCACCCCTCCACTTT
CASSQFAGRSSYNSPLHF
>TRBJ2-2|NA|TRBV9|TRBD1
TGTGCCAGCAGCTCGCAGGGGGCGCGGGACACCGGGGAGCTGTTTTTT
CASSSQGARDTGELFF
>TRBJ2-3|few|TRBV5-8|TRBD2
TGTGCCAGCAGCTTCCCACTAGCGGGGGGACTCCACACAGATACGCAGTATTTT
CASSFPLAGGLHTDTQYF
>TRBJ1-2|many|TRBV5-1|NA
TGCGCCAGCAGCAGGGGTGACTATGGCTACACCTTC
CASSRGDYGYTF
>TRBJ2-4|many|TRBV18|NA
TGTGCCAGCTCACCTGGCAGCGGGAAAAACATTCAGTACTTC
CASSPGSGKNIQYF
>TRBJ2-1|many|TRBV4-1|NA
TGCGCCAGCAGCCCCCCCGCCGATGAGCAGTTCTTC
CASSPPADEQFF
>TRBJ2-3|NA|TRBV11-2|NA
TGTGCCAGCAGCAGCCGACGGGACTTGATAAGCACAGATACGCAGTATTTT
CASSSRRDLISTDTQYF
>TRBJ2-1|few|TRBV3-1|TRBD2
TGTGCCAGCAGCCAATACGGCGGGAGCCCCCCCAATGAGCAGTTCTTC
CASSQYGGSPPNEQFF
>TRBJ2-1|NA|TRBV5-6|NA
TGTGCCAGCAGCTTGGAGCGCCGCAATGAGCAGTTCTTC
CASSLERRNEQFF
>TRBJ2-2|NA|TRBV18|NA
TGTGCCAGCTCACAAGTGAGGACCCCCCTCGCGAACACCGGGGAGCTGTTTTTT
CASSQVRTPLANTGELFF
>TRBJ1-2|few|TRBV6-6|NA
TGTGCCAGCAAAGGGGCCACCCCGAAAGACTATGGCTACACCTTC
CASKGATPKDYGYTF
>TRBJ1-2|many|TRBV14|TRBD1
TGTGCCAGCAGCTCCTTCAGGGGGAACTATGGCTACACCTTC
CASSSFRGNYGYTF
>TRBJ1-6|few|TRBV3-1|NA
TGTGCCAGCAGCCAAGAACCAGGGGAAAGCTCACCCCTCCACTTT
CASSQEPGESSPLHF
>TRBJ2-2|NA|TRBV7-8|NA
TGTGCCAGCAGCTTAGCGCGGTCTAGGGGCCTAGATCCCGGGGAGCTGTTTTTT
CASSLARSRGLDPGELFF
>TRBJ2-7|few|TRBV12-3/TRBV12-4|NA
TGTGCCAGCAGTTTATGGGTTTACGGTCGTTACGAGCAGTACTTC
CASSLWVYGRYEQYF
>TRBJ1-1|few|TRBV2|TRBD1
TGTGCCAGCAGTGAAGGGACAGGGGGGGATTCTGAAGCTTTCTTT
CASSEGTGGDSEAFF
>TRBJ2-7|few|TRBV19|TRBD1
TGTGCCAACCACAGGGGGCAGTCCGAGCAGTACTTC
CANHRGQSEQYF
>TRBJ2-7|few|TRBV6-6|NA
TGTGCCACCCTCCCCCCAGGCTCCTACGAGCAGTACTTC
CATLPPGSYEQYF
>TRBJ1-5|many|TRBV18|NA
TGTGCCAGCTCAATGGCGTTCAATCAGCCCCAGCATTTT
CASSMAFNQPQHF
>TRBJ1-1|NA|TRBV5-1|NA
TGCGCCAGCAGCACGGGACTCGGGAACACTGAAGCTTTCTTT
CASSTGLGNTEAFF
>TRBJ2-7|NA|TRBV4-1|NA
TGCGCCAGCAGCCATGGAGACAAATCCTACGAGCAGTACTTC
CASSHGDKSYEQYF
>TRBJ2-7|NA|TRBV2|TRBD2
TGTGCCAGCATCGGGGGGAGTCCGTACGAGCAGTACTTC
CASIGGSPYEQYF
>TRBJ2-1|NA|TRBV5-1|NA
TGCGCCAGCAGTTCCGACAATCGCAATGAGCAGTTCTTC
CASSSDNRNEQFF
>TRBJ2-7|few|TRBV28|NA
TGTGCCAGCAGGCAGGGGTTCTACGAGCAGTACTTC
CASRQGFYEQYF
>TRBJ2-3|few|TRBV9|NA
TGTGCCAGCAGCGTAGTTGGAGGGAGCACAGATACGCAGTATTTT
CASSVVGGSTDTQYF
>TRBJ2-1|many|TRBV6-1|NA
TGTGCCAGCAGTGAAGCGGAGATCAATGAGCAGTTCTTC
CASSEAEINEQFF
>TRBJ2-7|many|TRBV29-1|NA
TGCAGCGTTGAGATGCCTACCTACGAGCAGTACTTC
CSVEMPTYEQYF
>TRBJ1-1|many|TRBV7-2|NA
TGTGCCAGCAGCCGGGGGACTGAAGCTTTCTTT
CASSRGTEAFF
>TRBJ2-1|few|TRBV30|NA
TGTGCCTGGAGTTGGGGCAGGGGTGCCGGTGAGCAGTTCTTC
CAWSWGRGAGEQFF
>TRBJ2-7|many|TRBV20-1|NA
TGCAGTGCTAGAGAAGCAGGCACCATCTCCTACGAGCAGTACTTC
CSAREAGTISYEQYF
>TRBJ2-3|few|TRBV7-3|NA
TGTGCCAGCAGCTCCCACCTTCCCGGGCCACAAGACTCCGGAGATACGCAGTATTTT
CASSSHLPGPQDSGDTQYF
>TRBJ2-7|few|TRBV7-9|TRBD2
TGTGCCAGCAGCTTAACGGGACTAGCGGTCGAGCAGTACTTC
CASSLTGLAVEQYF
>TRBJ1-1|few|TRBV29-1|TRBD1
TGCAGCGGACATGACAGGGCGGGTGAAGCTTTCTTT
CSGHDRAGEAFF